Following are 19 T cell receptor beta chains from one sample sequenced in a study of T cells after yellow fever vaccination (dated by TCRdb to the late 2010s). Library construction relied on 5' RACE. The sequencer listed for this sample is Illumina HiSeq 2500. TCRdb reworked the public reads: Q25 trimming with fastp, MiXCR clone assembly, productive beta chains retained. Entries that share a CDR3 protein sequence are merged under the most common genes and DNA. Present in this sample are around 550,000 distinct CDR3 sequences, 15% to 20% of which were seen just once. The top ten clones comprise over 11% of the sample. Per the publication, the treatment or condition label means: live attenuated yellow fever vaccine strain. The sequencing here drew on PBMCs, taken 15 days after the yellow fever booster vaccination. The receptors come from a man aged 25 to 40 who received the YFV17D yellow fever vaccine.

The chain couples TRBV15 to TRBJ2-5; 9 bases agree with TRBD1. The V gene end was trimmed by 5 bases and the J gene end by 4 bases; junction bases not matched to a gene: 5. Germline V gene data show CDR1 as LNHNV and CDR2 as YYDKDF (reference sequence). CDR3 length: 14 amino acids. The CDR3 DNA reads as TGTGCCACCAGCGTCCCGGACAGGGGAGAGACCCAGTACTTC. This translates into CATSVPDRGETQYF. Full variable domain (rest looked up from reference TRBV15 and TRBJ2-5): DAMVIQNPRYQVTQFGKPVTLSCSQTLNHNVMYWYQQKSSQAPKLLFHYYDKDFNNEADTPDNFQSRRPNTSFCFLDIRSPGLGDTAMYLCATSVPDRGETQYFGPGTRLLVL.

Only a few counts were recorded for this clonotype. The chain's CDR3 is CASSLATGTYVEQYF. DNA of the CDR3: TGTGCCAGCAGCTTAGCGACAGGGACCTACGTCGAGCAGTACTTC. The genes are TRBV7-2 and TRBJ2-7; 7 nucleotides align to TRBD1. The J segment lost 6 bases and the V segment lost 0 bases, leaving 8 bases of the junction unmatched. There are 15 residues in the CDR3. The germline gives CDR1 SGHTA, CDR2 FQGNSA.

This chain joins TRBV28 and TRBJ2-5; D ambiguous. Germline CDR1 reads MDHEN; CDR2 reads SYDVKM. V lost 5 bases and J lost 2, with 21 bases in between. CDR3 size: 17 residues. CDR3 region: CASSVLVESGSQETQYF. DNA for the CDR3: TGTGCCAGCAGTGTCTTGGTGGAGTCCGGTTCTCAAGAGACCCAGTACTTC. Based on the CDR3 plus reference TRBV28 and TRBJ2-5, the full variable domain is DVKVTQSSRYLVKRTGEKVFLECVQDMDHENMFWYRQDPGLGLRLIYFSYDVKMKEKGDIPEGYSVSREKKERFSLILESASTNQTSMYLCASSVLVESGSQETQYFGPGTRLLVL.

This clonotype was counted between two and nine times. The chain joins TRBV5-1 to TRBJ2-1, with TRBD2 matching over 15 bases. J gave up 10 bases and V 5 bases, and 4 bases lay outside the gene matches. Per the germline V gene, CDR1 is SGHRS and CDR2 is YFSETQ. The CDR3 runs to 14 residues. The CDR3 nucleotides are TGCGCCAGCAGACGGACTAGCGGGAGGGACGAGCAGTTCTTC. Its protein product is CASRRTSGRDEQFF.

The chain employs TRBV12-3 or TRBV12-4 and TRBJ2-1; D is uncertain. V was trimmed by 5 bases and J by 9 bases, leaving 11 bases between them. CDR3 length equals 12 residues. CDR3 sequence reads: CASSSYLGEQFF. The CDR3 DNA follows: TGTGCCAGCAGTAGCTACTTAGGTGAGCAGTTCTTC.

The chain uses TRBV20-1 and TRBJ2-1, with D tentatively TRBD2 (6 bases). CDR1 is DFQATT and CDR2 is SNEGSKA in the germline V gene (reference sequence). With 5 bases removed from V and 6 bases from J, the gap between germline ends came to 8 bases. This CDR3 region has 11 residues. CDR3 sequence: CSALTSNEQFF. In DNA, the CDR3 is TGCAGTGCTTTGACTAGCAATGAGCAGTTCTTC.

As DNA, the CDR3 is TGTGCCAGCAGTTGGAAGCCCCTTCCCGGGGAGCTGTTTTTT. This translates into CASSWKPLPGELFF. The V call is TRBV12-3 or TRBV12-4, the J call TRBJ2-2; D is undetermined. This CDR3 region has 14 residues. Trimming took 4 bases from V and 6 from J, leaving 12 bases between them.

The chain links TRBV7-2 to TRBJ2-1, with D perhaps assigned TRBD1 or TRBD2 (5 bases each). The CDR3 is 14 residues long. Between the trimmed V and J ends, which lost 3 bases and 8 bases, there was a span of 14 bases. Germline CDR1 reads SGHTA; CDR2 reads FQGNSA. CDR3 protein: CASSLTGTQYEQFF. CDR3 nucleotide sequence: TGTGCCAGCAGCTTGACCGGGACCCAATATGAGCAGTTCTTC.

The chain employs TRBV6-2 or TRBV6-3 and TRBJ2-7, with D perhaps TRBD1 (6 bases). Germline assignment: CDR1 MNHEY and CDR2 SVGEGT. The CDR3 is 13 amino acids. The V end lost 6 bases, the J end lost 3 bases, and 12 bases lay between the germline ends. CDR3 residues: CASRHQGNYEQYF. CDR3 DNA: TGTGCCAGCAGACACCAGGGGAACTACGAGCAGTACTTC.

This clonotype was seen repeatedly, ten times or more. The V and J genes are TRBV20-1 and TRBJ2-1; the match to TRBD2 covers 9 bases. Trimming took 6 bases from V and 6 from J; bases not matched to a gene: 12. The CDR3 sequence is 15 residues long. Germline V lookup: CDR1 DFQATT, CDR2 SNEGSKA (reference sequence). This chain's CDR3 is CSAWAAGGSSNEQFF. The DNA of the CDR3 is TGCAGTGCCTGGGCAGCGGGAGGTTCTAGCAATGAGCAGTTCTTC.

This clonotype was recorded many times. V is TRBV7-6 and J is TRBJ1-4, with no clear D. Trimming left V 5 bases short and J 7 bases short, with 11 bases between. The CDR3 spans 13 residues. Germline V gene data show CDR1 as SGHVS and CDR2 as FNYEAQ. CDR3 protein: CASSPQRGEKLFF. CDR3 nucleotide sequence: TGTGCCAGCAGCCCGCAACGAGGTGAAAAACTGTTTTTT.

The rearrangement joins TRBV5-1 to TRBJ1-6, with TRBD1 as a possible D gene (6 bases). This CDR3 comprises 13 residues. Germline assignment: CDR1 SGHRS and CDR2 YFSETQ. Trimming took off 5 bases at V and 7 bases at J, with 10 bases between the two ends. CDR3 amino acids: CASRNRDNSPLHF. In nucleotides, the CDR3 is TGCGCCAGCAGAAACAGGGACAATTCACCCCTCCACTTT. The whole variable domain, remainder taken from reference TRBV5-1 and TRBJ1-6, is KAGVTQTPRYLIKTRGQQVTLSCSPISGHRSVSWYQQTPGQGLQFLFEYFSETQRNKGNFPGRFSGRQFSNSRSEMNVSTLELGDSALYLCASRNRDNSPLHFGNGTRLTVT.

The sample holds a few counts of this clonotype. CDR3 nucleotide sequence: TGTGCCAGCGCCTGGGGAGATAGGGATCAAGAGACCCAGTACTTC. The encoded protein is CASAWGDRDQETQYF. The chain recombines TRBV7-2 with TRBJ2-5; TRBD2 is a possible D gene (5 bases). Looked up from germline, CDR1 is SGHTA and CDR2 is FQGNSA. V lost 8 bases, J lost 2 bases, and 18 bases lay in between. CDR3 length equals 15 residues.

This clonotype was counted between two and nine times. The J gene is TRBJ2-2, the V gene TRBV7-8; D gene unclear. Germline V lookup: CDR1 SGHVS, CDR2 FQNEAQ. With 1 base removed from V and 5 bases from J, the gap between germline ends came to 5 bases. CDR3 length: 13 residues. CDR3 in amino acids: CASSLEETGELFF. The CDR3 DNA follows: TGTGCCAGCAGCTTAGAGGAAACCGGGGAGCTGTTTTTT.

The chain is built from TRBV5-1 and TRBJ2-7, with D possibly being TRBD1 (6 bases). CDR3 length: 13 residues. The V gene's germline CDR1 is SGHRS and CDR2 YFSETQ. V lost 4 bases to trimming and J lost 6 bases, with 14 bases between them. The CDR3 nucleotides are TGCGCCAGCAGCAACCTACAGGGCAGCGAGCAGTACTTC. Protein sequence: CASSNLQGSEQYF.

The chain links TRBV27 to TRBJ2-1; D unresolved. The CDR3 loop spans 11 amino acids. Germline lookup yields CDR1 MNHEY and CDR2 SMNVEV (reference sequence). Trimming stripped 7 bases from V and 8 bases from J, with 9 bases between. CDR3 DNA sequence: TGTGCCAGCACCGGGTGGGATGAGCAGTTCTTC. Residues: CASTGWDEQFF.

This chain links TRBV19 with TRBJ2-1, with 8 nucleotides matching TRBD2. V was pared by 5 bases and J by 6 bases, with 12 bases of the junction left unmatched. Per the germline V gene, CDR1 is LNHDA and CDR2 is SQIVND (reference sequence). The CDR3 extends over 16 amino acids. The CDR3 is CASSPSSGRSTNEQFF. The CDR3 bases are TGTGCCAGTAGTCCTTCAAGCGGGAGATCCACCAATGAGCAGTTCTTC.

This clonotype was picked up a small number of times. The chain has TRBV4-1 and TRBJ2-7; 8 nucleotides align to TRBD2. V dropped 0 bases and J dropped 7; count of bases not matched to a gene: 8. CDR3 size: 15 residues. The V gene's germline CDR1 is MGHRA and CDR2 YSYEKL. The CDR3 protein is CASSQEVAGGWEQYF. In DNA form, the CDR3 reads TGCGCCAGCAGCCAAGAAGTTGCGGGAGGCTGGGAGCAGTACTTC.

The chain is built from TRBV4-1 and TRBJ2-5, with D perhaps matching TRBD2 (6 bases). The CDR3 is 17 amino acids. Trimming left V 2 bases short and J 7 bases short, with 23 bases between. CDR1 is MGHRA and CDR2 is YSYEKL in the germline V gene. For the CDR3, the DNA is TGCGCCAGCAGCCAACACTCCAAGGAGGGCGCAAAGGGGACCCAGTACTTC. As protein: CASSQHSKEGAKGTQYF.